One and the same sample provided the 19 T cell receptor beta chains below, sequenced in a study of blood T cell repertoires in COVID-19. Assay used: immunoSEQ multiplex PCR; TCRdb lists only in-frame clones, some missing. The repertoire holds over 200,000 clones, around 82% seen once, with about 2.5% in the top ten. Sequenced material: peripheral blood. These receptors all come from a woman aged 35 to 49 with active or convalescent COVID-19.

The chain carries TRBV29-1 and TRBJ1-5, with 8 bases aligning to TRBD1. Looked up from germline, CDR1 is SQVTM and CDR2 is ANQGSEA. This CDR3 has 14 residues. The V segment lost 4 bases and the J segment 2 bases; nucleotides outside the gene matches: 4. Here the CDR3 reads CSVGQGTGNQPQHF. CDR3 DNA: TGCAGCGTTGGACAGGGGACAGGCAATCAGCCCCAGCATTTT.

The genes are TRBV28 and TRBJ2-7, with 9 bases lining up with TRBD2. J was trimmed by 2 bases and V by 4 bases; bases with no gene match: 15. CDR1 is MDHEN and CDR2 is SYDVKM in the germline V gene. The CDR3 length is 18 residues. The CDR3 region is CASSSTAGGAGGTYEQYF. CDR3 sequence (DNA): TGTGCCAGCAGTTCAACCGCGGGGGGGGCGGGGGGGACCTACGAGCAGTACTTC.

The rearrangement uses TRBV5-4 and TRBJ2-5; D is uncertain. The CDR3 contains 13 residues. V shed 0 bases and J shed 3 bases, with 6 bases lying between them. In germline, CDR1 is SGHNT, CDR2 YYREEE (reference sequence). DNA for the CDR3: TGTGCCAGCAGCTTGGCTGGCAAAGAGACCCAGTACTTC. Translating it yields CASSLAGKETQYF.

This chain uses TRBV24-1 with TRBJ2-1; TRBD1 matches 10 bases. CDR1 is KGHDR, CDR2 SFDVKD, per germline. CDR3 size: 16 residues. Trimming cost V 4 bases and J 7 bases; bases outside gene matches: 9. CDR3 DNA: TGTGCCACCAGTGAACGGGGACAGGGGCTAGGAAATGAGCAGTTCTTC. Residues: CATSERGQGLGNEQFF.

The chain recombines TRBV28 with TRBJ2-1; 8 bases line up with TRBD2. CDR3 size: 14 residues. Germline CDR1 reads MDHEN; CDR2 reads SYDVKM. Germline trimming cut 5 bases from V and 6 bases from J; bases unmatched to any gene: 6. The CDR3 bases are TGTGCCAGCAGTCGGGGGGGGAATAGCAATGAGCAGTTCTTC. It translates to CASSRGGNSNEQFF.

This rearrangement joins TRBV5-1 to TRBJ2-3, with D perhaps TRBD2 (6 bases). Trimming pared 1 base from V and 2 bases from J, leaving 11 bases between. Germline assignment: CDR1 SGHRS and CDR2 YFSETQ. This CDR3 is 15 amino acids long. The CDR3: CASSLNPGLTDTQYF. The CDR3 DNA reads TGCGCCAGCAGCTTGAACCCGGGACTCACAGATACGCAGTATTTT.

The genes are TRBV5-1 and TRBJ1-2; TRBD1 matches at 7 bases. The V segment lost 1 base and the J segment 4 bases; nucleotides outside the gene matches: 16. The germline gives CDR1 SGHRS, CDR2 YFSETQ. The CDR3 is 18 residues long. DNA of the CDR3: TGCGCCAGCAGCTTGAGGGGGGCCCCACAGGGGCGAGTCTATGGCTACACCTTC. Protein: CASSLRGAPQGRVYGYTF.

The CDR3 DNA reads TGTGCCAGCAGCTTAACGGGACAGGGCTATTCACCCCTCCACTTT. It encodes CASSLTGQGYSPLHF. The chain has TRBV7-3 and TRBJ1-6; TRBD1 agrees at 9 bases. CDR1 SGHTA and CDR2 FQGTGA come from the germline V gene. V was pared by 0 bases and J by 8 bases, with 2 bases of the junction left unmatched. This CDR3 is built from 15 residues.

V usage is TRBV6-2 or TRBV6-3 and J usage is TRBJ1-6; D is unresolved. The CDR3 consists of 16 residues. The germline gives CDR1 MNHEY, CDR2 SVGEGT. V was clipped by 3 bases and J by 10 bases, with 19 bases between them. The CDR3 is CASSYSVEATSSPLHF. The CDR3 DNA is TGTGCCAGCAGTTATTCGGTGGAGGCAACTTCGTCACCCCTCCACTTT.

J is TRBJ2-7 and V is TRBV6-5; 9 bases align to TRBD2. Germline-derived CDR1 and CDR2 are MNHEY and SVGAGI. This CDR3 spans 13 amino acids. V dropped 8 bases and J dropped 4; count of bases not matched to a gene: 6. CDR3 in amino acids: CASASGASYEQYF. CDR3 nucleotides: TGTGCCAGCGCTAGCGGGGCATCTTACGAGCAGTACTTC.

This clone was observed once. The chain links TRBV28 to TRBJ1-2, with D possibly TRBD1 on 6 matching bases. Trimming took 7 bases from V and 8 from J, leaving 14 bases between them. Germline V gene lookup returns CDR1 MDHEN and CDR2 SYDVKM. The CDR3 consists of 12 residues. CDR3 sequence: CASNVGAAGYTF. The CDR3 nucleotides read TGTGCCAGCAACGTGGGGGCGGCAGGCTACACCTTC.

The gene calls are TRBV28 and TRBJ1-1; 8 bases fit TRBD1. Losses at the gene ends were 7 bases for V and 0 bases for J; bases not matched to a gene: 7. The CDR3 sequence is 15 residues long. The germline CDR1 and CDR2 sequences are MDHEN and SYDVKM. The DNA for the CDR3 is TGTGCCAGCAAGACAGGGGCTCAAATGAACACTGAAGCTTTCTTT. Translated, it gives CASKTGAQMNTEAFF. Combining the CDR3 with reference TRBV28 and TRBJ1-1 gives the whole variable domain DVKVTQSSRYLVKRTGEKVFLECVQDMDHENMFWYRQDPGLGLRLIYFSYDVKMKEKGDIPEGYSVSREKKERFSLILESASTNQTSMYLCASKTGAQMNTEAFFGQGTRLTVV.

This chain connects TRBV11-2 to TRBJ2-7; TRBD1 matches 8 bases. The J segment lost 6 bases and the V segment lost 1 base, leaving 5 bases of the junction unmatched. This CDR3 comprises 14 residues. The germline V gene has CDR1 SGHAT and CDR2 FQNNGV. As DNA, the CDR3 is TGTGCCAGCAGCTTAGGGACAGGGTCGGTCGAGCAGTACTTC. Protein sequence: CASSLGTGSVEQYF.

The chain couples TRBV4-2 to TRBJ2-5; TRBD2 matches at 15 bases. The CDR3 is made up of 19 amino acids. The germline V gene encodes CDR1 LGHNA and CDR2 YNFKEQ. Unmatched junction bases numbered 14, after V lost 4 bases and J lost 5 bases. The CDR3: CASSLGLAGGPIQIETQYF. The CDR3 DNA sequence: TGTGCCAGCAGCCTAGGACTAGCGGGGGGGCCGATTCAAATTGAGACCCAGTACTTC.

The chain links TRBV19 to TRBJ1-2, with 7 bases aligning to TRBD1. The CDR3 has 11 residues. The germline V gene encodes CDR1 LNHDA and CDR2 SQIVND (reference sequence). CDR3 sequence reads: CAAGGIYGYTF. The CDR3 DNA follows: TGTGCAGCAGGGGGTATCTATGGCTACACCTTC.

This chain connects TRBV19 to TRBJ1-1; D is unclear. CDR1 LNHDA and CDR2 SQIVND come from the germline V gene (reference sequence). This CDR3 comprises 13 residues. V lost 5 bases to trimming and J lost 1 base, with 8 bases between them. The CDR3 bases are TGTGCCAGTAGTTCAGACAAGAACACTGAAGCTTTCTTT. It codes for CASSSDKNTEAFF.

The V and J genes are TRBV7-2 and TRBJ2-3; 8 bases align to TRBD2. CDR1 and CDR2 (germline): SGHTA, FQGNSA. The CDR3 runs 16 residues. The ends lost 1 base at V and 5 bases at J; junction bases unmatched: 8. CDR3 in DNA: TGTGCCAGCAGCTTAGTCCCGGGGGGGCAGGTAGATACGCAGTATTTT. Protein product: CASSLVPGGQVDTQYF.

This chain joins TRBV28 and TRBJ2-7, with D unclear. Germline CDR1 is MDHEN and CDR2 is SYDVKM. This CDR3 comprises 12 residues. Trimming removed 3 bases from V and 3 bases from J, with 6 bases in between. The CDR3 spells CASSFSFYEQYF. As DNA, the CDR3 is TGTGCCAGCAGTTTCTCCTTCTACGAGCAGTACTTC.

J is TRBJ2-2 and V is TRBV19; possibly TRBD1 for D (6 bases). Trimming pared 1 base from V and 4 bases from J, leaving 10 bases between. Per the germline V gene, CDR1 is LNHDA and CDR2 is SQIVND (reference sequence). This CDR3 has 15 amino acids. CDR3 residues: CASSIASGATGELFF. CDR3 coding DNA: TGTGCCAGTAGTATAGCCTCAGGGGCCACCGGGGAGCTGTTTTTT.